This passage covers 21 T cell receptor beta chains from one sample sequenced in a study of OX40 agonist ivuxolimab in advanced cancers. Sequenced by immunoSEQ multiplex PCR; TCRdb stores in-frame clones only, minus some. Counted here are about 50,000 clones, 70% to 85% occurring once; the ten biggest clones make up roughly 1.5%. Here the sequenced sample was CD4+ or CD8+ T cells sorted from blood, taken in a trial of the OX40 agonist ivuxolimab. The receptors were sampled from an adult with an advanced solid tumor such as melanoma, head and neck, liver or kidney cancer.

V and J are TRBV7-3 and TRBJ2-7; TRBD1 aligns across 10 bases. CDR1 is SGHTA, CDR2 FQGTGA, per germline. The trim removed 2 bases at V and 8 bases at J, leaving 6 bases unmatched. There are 14 residues in the CDR3. CDR3 residues: CASSLGQGGQKQYF. The CDR3 nucleotides read TGTGCCAGCAGCTTAGGACAGGGGGGTCAGAAGCAGTACTTC. The variable domain in full, with the rest retrieved from reference TRBV7-3 and TRBJ2-7, is GAGVSQTPSNKVTEKGKYVELRCDPISGHTALYWYRQSLGQGPEFLIYFQGTGAADDSGLPNDRFFAVRPEGSVSTLKIQRTERGDSAVYLCASSLGQGGQKQYFGPGTRLTVT.

This chain connects TRBV12-5 to TRBJ2-5; perhaps TRBD1 as D (5 bases). The CDR3 contains 14 residues. V was cut by 5 bases and J by 1 base, with 11 bases left in between. In germline, CDR1 is LGHNT, CDR2 FRNRAP. CDR3 in DNA: TGTGCTAGTGGTAACAGGACAACCCAAGAGACCCAGTACTTC. Translating it yields CASGNRTTQETQYF.

The chain combines TRBV11-3 with TRBJ1-1; a possible D gene is TRBD1 (6 bases). CDR1 is SGHNT, CDR2 YENEEA, per germline. The length of the CDR3 is 16 residues. V was trimmed by 5 bases and J by 0 bases, leaving 16 bases between them. CDR3 in amino acids: CASSPDGQRVNTEAFF. The DNA for the CDR3 is TGTGCCAGCAGCCCAGATGGACAGCGGGTGAACACTGAAGCTTTCTTT.

This clone was observed a few times. CDR3 coding DNA: TGTGCCAGCAGCCTCAGGGTGGTCACTGAAGCTTTCTTT. Translated: CASSLRVVTEAFF. The chain employs TRBV11-2 and TRBJ1-1, with D possibly being TRBD1 (5 bases). The CDR3 runs 13 residues. The V and J ends lost 5 bases and 4 bases respectively, with 11 bases between them. Per the germline V gene, CDR1 is SGHAT and CDR2 is FQNNGV.

The V call is TRBV4-1, the J call TRBJ2-1; maybe TRBD1 (6 bases). V lost 3 bases to trimming and J lost 0 bases, with 9 bases between them. Germline CDR1 MGHRA, CDR2 YSYEKL. CDR3 size: 15 residues. CDR3 sequence: CASSHRTDSYNEQFF. The CDR3 DNA is TGCGCCAGCAGCCATCGGACAGACTCCTACAATGAGCAGTTCTTC.

The rearrangement links TRBV6-5 to TRBJ2-5; D remains unclear. CDR3 length equals 12 residues. The ends were cut back, 6 bases at V and 5 bases at J, with 10 bases in the middle. Germline-derived CDR1 and CDR2 are MNHEY and SVGAGI. This CDR3 reads CASSRSEETQYF. CDR3 in DNA: TGTGCCAGCAGCCGCTCAGAGGAGACCCAGTACTTC.

The chain has TRBV9 and TRBJ2-7, with 8 bases that match TRBD1. The CDR3 sequence is 15 residues long. The germline gives CDR1 SGDLS, CDR2 YYNGEE. Trimming took 4 bases from V and 0 from J; bases not matched to a gene: 6. The DNA for the CDR3 is TGTGCCAGCAGCCCTCGGACAGGGAGCTCCTACGAGCAGTACTTC. Translating gives CASSPRTGSSYEQYF.

The V call is TRBV6-1, the J call TRBJ1-1; D is perhaps TRBD1 (6 bases). The CDR3 spans 12 residues. CDR1 is MNHNS, CDR2 SASEGT, per germline. Trimming stripped 8 bases from V and 5 bases from J, with 12 bases between. Here the CDR3 reads CASEKQGTEAFF. DNA of the CDR3: TGTGCCAGCGAGAAACAGGGAACTGAAGCTTTCTTT.

In regard to this clone: At one boundary the junction diverges from the germline segment, which might be a read error. The chain couples TRBV7-7 to TRBJ2-5, with 9 bases lining up with TRBD1. This CDR3 has 14 residues. CDR1 is SSHAT and CDR2 is FNYEAQ in the germline V gene (reference sequence). CDR3 sequence (DNA): TGTGCTAGCAGCTACAGGGGGCGTGCGGAGACCCAGTACTTC. It specifies CASSYRGRAETQYF.

J is TRBJ2-7 and V is TRBV21-1; the tabulated D call, TRBD1, remains unverified against the DNA. TRBV21-1 is labeled a pseudogene. The CDR3 is 14 amino acids. CDR3 region: CASSKPGAGGKEYF. CDR3 nucleotides: TGTGCCAGCAGCAAACCCGGGGCAGGGGGCAAGGAGTACTTC.

The CDR3 nucleotides read TGTGCCAGCAGCTTAGTCGCTAGCGGGCCGAGCCTTAGACTCTCGAACACCGGGGAGCTGTTTTTT. Translation: CASSLVASGPSLRLSNTGELFF. The rearrangement joins TRBV7-3 to TRBJ2-2; 8 nucleotides line up with TRBD2. The germline CDR1 and CDR2 sequences are SGHTA and FQGTGA. The trim removed 2 bases at V and 0 bases at J, leaving 20 bases unmatched. The CDR3 has 22 amino acids.

The chain employs TRBV19 and TRBJ1-1, with D unresolved. Germline V gene data show CDR1 as LNHDA and CDR2 as SQIVND (reference sequence). CDR3 size: 14 residues. V was pared by 6 bases and J by 2 bases, with 13 bases between. The CDR3 bases are TGTGCCAGTAGGAATCTACCACGAAACACTGAAGCTTTCTTT. Its translation is CASRNLPRNTEAFF.

This rearrangement joins TRBV11-3 to TRBJ2-7; tentative D call: TRBD1 (6 bases). V was shortened by 5 bases and J by 3 bases, with 17 bases between the two germline ends. CDR1 and CDR2 (germline): SGHNT, YENEEA. This CDR3 region has 15 residues. CDR3 amino acids: CASSPPGAGSYEQYF. The CDR3, as DNA: TGTGCCAGCAGCCCCCCAGGGGCAGGGAGCTACGAGCAGTACTTC.

This clone is deemed medium-sized (0.01 to 0.1%). The chain carries TRBV4-1 and TRBJ1-6, with D maybe TRBD1 (6 bases). CDR3 length: 17 residues. CDR1 is MGHRA, CDR2 YSYEKL, per germline. Trimming cost V 4 bases and J 6 bases, with 19 bases left between them. CDR3: CASSRFPQGVVNSPLHF. CDR3 sequence (DNA): TGCGCCAGCAGCCGATTTCCACAGGGAGTGGTTAATTCACCCCTCCACTTT.

The chain carries TRBV5-4 and TRBJ2-3; TRBD1 might be the D (6 bases). Deletions cut 4 bases from V and 4 bases from J, with 13 bases between. The CDR3 is 14 amino acids. Germline V gene data show CDR1 as SGHNT and CDR2 as YYREEE (reference sequence). Written as DNA, the CDR3 is TGTGCCAGCAGCACAACAGGGAGCGCAGATACGCAGTATTTT. Protein product: CASSTTGSADTQYF.

The table lists this clone with a count of one. The chain recombines TRBV16 with TRBJ1-2; 8 bases are a match to TRBD1. The junction had 1 base not matched to a gene; V was cut back by 2 bases and J by 2 bases. Germline CDR1 KGHSY, CDR2 FQNENV. This CDR3 comprises 14 residues. CDR3 sequence: CASSQRTGNYGYTF. CDR3 nucleotides: TGTGCCAGCAGCCAAAGGACAGGGAACTATGGCTACACCTTC.

A single count supports this clone. The rearrangement joins TRBV4-2 to TRBJ2-3; D not resolved. Between the trimmed V and J ends, which lost 0 bases and 0 bases, there was a span of 13 bases. CDR1 and CDR2 from the germline V gene are LGHNA and YNFKEQ. This CDR3 is built from 17 residues. CDR3: CASSQDRRHTSTDTQYF. CDR3 bases: TGTGCCAGCAGCCAAGATCGCAGACATACTAGCACAGATACGCAGTATTTT.

The chain recombines TRBV6-6 with TRBJ2-3; D remains unclear. This CDR3 spans 11 amino acids. The germline V gene has CDR1 MNHNY and CDR2 SVGAGI (reference sequence). Trimming stripped 7 bases from V and 2 bases from J, with 4 bases between. The CDR3 sequence is CASIYTDTQYF. Here the CDR3 DNA reads TGTGCCAGCATCTACACAGATACGCAGTATTTT.

Ten or more counts support this clone. V and J are TRBV15 and TRBJ2-1; TRBD1 might be the D (6 bases). Germline V lookup: CDR1 LNHNV, CDR2 YYDKDF (reference sequence). The CDR3 is 16 amino acids. Trimming shortened V by 0 bases and J by 6 bases, and 15 bases separated the two germline ends. The CDR3 DNA is TGTGCCACCAGCAGAGATCAGGGGTCTTCGGGCAATGAGCAGTTCTTC. This gives the protein CATSRDQGSSGNEQFF. Looking up the rest from reference TRBV15 and TRBJ2-1 gives the full variable domain: DAMVIQNPRYQVTQFGKPVTLSCSQTLNHNVMYWYQQKSSQAPKLLFHYYDKDFNNEADTPDNFQSRRPNTSFCFLDIRSPGLGDTAMYLCATSRDQGSSGNEQFFGPGTRLTVL.

The CDR3 loop reads CASSSQGAGNQPQHF. DNA for the CDR3: TGTGCCAGTAGTAGCCAGGGGGCGGGCAATCAGCCCCAGCATTTT. The chain has TRBV19 and TRBJ1-5; 8 bases are a match to TRBD1. Trimming at V came to 4 bases and at J to 2 bases, leaving 4 bases not matched to a gene. Germline lookup yields CDR1 LNHDA and CDR2 SQIVND (reference sequence). The CDR3 has 15 amino acids.

This chain links TRBV14 with TRBJ2-7; the match to TRBD2 covers 12 bases. CDR3 length equals 15 residues. Germline CDR1 is SGHDN and CDR2 is FVKESK. After removal of 4 bases from V and 3 bases from J, the junction contained 4 bases not matched to a gene. The CDR3 DNA follows: TGTGCCAGCAGCCCACTAGCGGGAGGAGGCTACGAGCAGTACTTC. Amino acids: CASSPLAGGGYEQYF. Filled out from reference TRBV14 and TRBJ2-7, the complete variable domain reads EAGVTQFPSHSVIEKGQTVTLRCDPISGHDNLYWYRRVMGKEIKFLLHFVKESKQDESGMPNNRFLAERTGGTYSTLKVQPAELEDSGVYFCASSPLAGGGYEQYFGPGTRLTVT.